The 20 T cell receptor beta chains listed next were all sequenced from one sample in a study of blood T cell repertoires in COVID-19 (TCRdb year 2020). Receptor amplification or capture employed the immunoSEQ multiplex PCR assay. Imported from immuneACCESS, the table was reduced by TCRdb to in-frame sequences with V and J called. These copies leave out some clones; in studies compared against another copy, an unresolved V gene accounts for under half, and the cause of the remainder is not known. The sample contains fewer than 350,000 clones, 86% of them found a single time. Approximately 2% of the sample belongs to the ten largest clones. Sequenced: peripheral blood. Every receptor here comes from a woman in her 30s who had recovered from COVID-19.

This chain links TRBV7-9 with TRBJ2-1; 13 bases map to TRBD2. Germline values: CDR1 SEHNR, CDR2 FQNEAQ (reference sequence). The CDR3 has 16 amino acids. The V and J ends lost 5 bases and 9 bases, in that order; junction bases with no gene match: 10. CDR3 protein: CASSLRGTSGDPEQFF. CDR3 in DNA: TGTGCCAGCAGCCTGAGAGGGACTAGCGGGGACCCTGAGCAGTTCTTC. The full variable domain, rest sourced from reference TRBV7-9 and TRBJ2-1, is DTGVSQNPRHKITKRGQNVTFRCDPISEHNRLYWYRQTLGQGPEFLTYFQNEAQLEKSRLLSDRFSAERPKGSFSTLEIQRTEQGDSAMYLCASSLRGTSGDPEQFFGPGTRLTVL.

The CDR3 reads CASSYKQRAAYNEQFF. CDR3 sequence (DNA): TGTGCCAGCAGTTACAAGCAGCGGGCCGCCTACAATGAGCAGTTCTTC. J is TRBJ2-1 and V is TRBV6-5; D possibly corresponds to TRBD2 (6 bases). Germline lookup yields CDR1 MNHEY and CDR2 SVGAGI. The V gene lost 2 bases and the J gene lost 2 bases, with 13 bases spanning the gap. This CDR3 has 16 amino acids.

J is TRBJ1-3 and V is TRBV19, with D maybe TRBD1 (5 bases). The germline V and J ends were trimmed by 6 bases and 4 bases, with 13 bases remaining between them. CDR3 length equals 14 residues. CDR1 and CDR2 from the germline V gene are LNHDA and SQIVND (reference sequence). The CDR3 DNA sequence: TGTGCCAGTAGCAATTCCGACAGAGGAAACACCATATATTTT. Translated: CASSNSDRGNTIYF.

The V and J genes are TRBV9 and TRBJ1-2; 9 bases map to TRBD1. Germline V gene lookup returns CDR1 SGDLS and CDR2 YYNGEE. V shed 3 bases and J 7 bases; nucleotides not matched to a gene: 10. CDR3 length: 15 amino acids. This chain's CDR3 is CASSDIVTGGFGYTF. As DNA, the CDR3 is TGTGCCAGCAGCGACATAGTAACAGGGGGCTTTGGCTACACCTTC.

The rearrangement links TRBV23-1 to TRBJ2-5; TRBD1 is a possible D gene (7 bases). TRBV23-1 falls under the ORF class, with uncertain function. V dropped 4 bases and J dropped 3 bases, with 18 bases sitting between them. The CDR3 covers 16 residues. The CDR3 region has the DNA TGCGCCAGCAGTCCACGCAGGGGGTCGGGAGAAGAGACCCAGTACTTC. Its protein is CASSPRRGSGEETQYF.

J is TRBJ1-1 and V is TRBV2; D is ambiguous. Trimming removed 7 bases from V and 1 base from J, with 13 bases in between. The CDR3 runs 14 residues. CDR1 and CDR2 from the germline V gene are SNHLY and FYNNEI. CDR3 in amino acids: CASILVRANTEAFF. The CDR3 DNA follows: TGTGCCAGCATTCTCGTTCGCGCGAACACTGAAGCTTTCTTT.

This clone occurred once. The chain uses TRBV3-1 (or the pseudogene TRBV3-2) and TRBJ1-3; D may be TRBD1 (6 bases). This CDR3 has 15 residues. The V gene's germline CDR1 is LGHDT and CDR2 YNNKEL (reference sequence). Trimming cost V 4 bases and J 2 bases, with 12 bases left between them. The DNA for the CDR3 is TGTGCCAGCAGCCTCGCAACAGGGACTGGAAACACCATATATTTT. Translating it yields CASSLATGTGNTIYF.

This chain connects TRBV11-2 to TRBJ2-5, with a weak D call TRBD2 (6 bases). CDR1 is SGHAT and CDR2 is FQNNGV in the germline V gene. This CDR3 spans 14 amino acids. V lost 5 bases and J lost 0, with 10 bases in between. In DNA, the CDR3 is TGTGCCAGCAGCCCGCGGGACGACCAAGAGACCCAGTACTTC. Its protein product is CASSPRDDQETQYF.

The V gene is TRBV19, the J gene TRBJ1-4; 7 bases match TRBD1. Trimming removed 4 bases from V and 6 bases from J; junction bases left unmatched: 5. The CDR3 runs to 14 residues. CDR1 LNHDA and CDR2 SQIVND come from the germline V gene (reference sequence). CDR3 protein: CASSKDRWDEKLFF. The CDR3, as DNA: TGTGCCAGTAGTAAGGACAGGTGGGATGAAAAACTGTTTTTT.

This clone has more than one count but fewer than ten. The chain is built from TRBV9 and TRBJ2-7; 9 bases are shared with TRBD1. This CDR3 contains 13 residues. With V trimmed by 2 bases and J by 9 bases, 6 bases remained unmatched. Germline CDR1 reads SGDLS; CDR2 reads YYNGEE. CDR3 in DNA: TGTGCCAGCAGCGTTACTCGACAGGGGGGGCAGTACTTC. Amino acids: CASSVTRQGGQYF.

The chain has TRBV7-9 and TRBJ1-2; D not resolved. CDR3 size: 12 residues. CDR1 is SEHNR, CDR2 FQNEAQ, per germline (reference sequence). Between the trimmed V and J ends, which lost 1 base and 6 bases, there was a span of 6 bases. The CDR3 coding sequence is TGTGCCAGCAGCTTAGGACTTCATGGCTACACCTTC. Residues: CASSLGLHGYTF.

This clone occurred once. This chain connects TRBV5-4 to TRBJ2-3; a possible D gene is TRBD1 (5 bases). CDR1 is SGHNT and CDR2 is YYREEE in the germline V gene (reference sequence). The CDR3 has 15 amino acids. V was pared by 2 bases and J by 2 bases, with 12 bases between. CDR3 in amino acids: CASSLSHRYTDTQYF. CDR3 sequence (DNA): TGTGCCAGCAGCTTATCCCACAGGTACACAGATACGCAGTATTTT.

V and J are TRBV7-3 and TRBJ2-2; D ambiguous. Trimming cost V 5 bases and J 7 bases, with 14 bases left between them. The germline V gene encodes CDR1 SGHTA and CDR2 FQGTGA. This CDR3 has 14 amino acids. CDR3 amino acids: CASSPGGRSGELFF. CDR3 nucleotides: TGTGCCAGCAGCCCAGGTGGGCGAAGCGGGGAGCTGTTTTTT.

The genes are TRBV18 and TRBJ2-5; 7 bases line up with TRBD1. Germline CDR1 reads KGHSH; CDR2 reads LQKENI. Trimming at V came to 8 bases and at J to 4 bases, leaving 7 bases not matched to a gene. The CDR3 runs to 13 residues. The CDR3 sequence is CASHPTGAETQYF. CDR3 DNA sequence: TGTGCCAGCCACCCAACAGGGGCAGAGACCCAGTACTTC.

CDR3 nucleotides: TGTGCCAGCAGCTTAGGTTCGGGGATCTATAGCAATCAGCCCCAGCATTTT. Amino acid sequence: CASSLGSGIYSNQPQHF. V is TRBV7-2 and J is TRBJ1-5; D unclear. Trimming took 1 base from V and 0 from J, leaving 13 bases between them. CDR1 and CDR2 (germline): SGHTA, FQGNSA. The CDR3 spans 17 residues.

The CDR3 coding sequence is TGTGCCAGCAGCCCGCAGGGGTATGCGGAAAAACTGTTTTTT. As protein: CASSPQGYAEKLFF. The chain is built from TRBV7-2 and TRBJ1-4; tentative D call: TRBD1 (6 bases). Germline loops: CDR1 SGHTA, CDR2 FQGNSA. The germline V and J ends were trimmed by 5 bases and 8 bases, with 15 bases remaining between them. The CDR3 spans 14 residues.

The chain recombines TRBV30 with TRBJ2-5, with 7 bases matching TRBD1. Per germline, CDR1 GTSNPN and CDR2 SVGIG (reference sequence). Unmatched junction bases numbered 8, after V lost 5 bases and J lost 5 bases. This CDR3 is built from 13 residues. The CDR3 sequence: CAWAGTVRETQYF. CDR3 DNA sequence: TGTGCCTGGGCCGGGACAGTAAGGGAGACCCAGTACTTC.

The chain combines TRBV19 with TRBJ2-7; 12 nucleotides agree with TRBD2. CDR3 length: 16 residues. The V gene's germline CDR1 is LNHDA and CDR2 SQIVND (reference sequence). V lost 4 bases and J lost 1; bases outside the gene matches: 5. The CDR3, as DNA: TGTGCCAGTAGTACTAGCGGGAGGGCCGGTTCCTACGAGCAGTACTTC. Translation gives CASSTSGRAGSYEQYF.

The V call is TRBV5-4, the J call TRBJ2-5; the match to TRBD2 covers 7 bases. The germline V gene encodes CDR1 SGHNT and CDR2 YYREEE (reference sequence). Trimming at V came to 4 bases and at J to 2 bases, leaving 14 bases not matched to a gene. The CDR3 spans 17 residues. The CDR3 sequence is CASSPGTGGGYQETQYF. The CDR3 bases are TGTGCCAGCAGCCCCGGGACGGGGGGTGGGTATCAAGAGACCCAGTACTTC.

The V and J genes are TRBV30 and TRBJ1-1; no clear D gene. Trimming removed 1 base from V and 2 bases from J, with 5 bases in between. Germline CDR1 and CDR2: GTSNPN and SVGIG (reference sequence). The CDR3 extends over 12 amino acids. DNA of the CDR3: TGTGCCTGGAGTGGGACTAACACTGAAGCTTTCTTT. Protein sequence: CAWSGTNTEAFF.